This T cell receptor (beta chain) was identified in a study of PD-L1 blockade in urothelial cancer. Study background: Of some 28 patients, approximately 23 were males with bladder-origin urothelial cancer.

Trimming removed 2 bases from V and 8 bases from J, with 14 bases in between. The CDR3 contains 14 residues. Germline V gene lookup returns CDR1 LNHNV and CDR2 YYDKDF (reference sequence). TCRdb's table, derived via immunoSEQ multiplex PCR, lists solely in-frame clones and lacks some. This table has under 90,000 clones, 85% to 95% appearing once. The sequence derives from a man in his sixties with urothelial cancer. Sequencing used PBMCs, obtained around atezolizumab (anti-PD-L1) treatment. The chain is built from TRBV15 and TRBJ2-3; the D is unclear. CDR3: CATSRRTSDVTQYF. In DNA form, the CDR3 reads TGTGCCACCAGCAGAAGAACGAGCGACGTTACGCAGTATTTT.